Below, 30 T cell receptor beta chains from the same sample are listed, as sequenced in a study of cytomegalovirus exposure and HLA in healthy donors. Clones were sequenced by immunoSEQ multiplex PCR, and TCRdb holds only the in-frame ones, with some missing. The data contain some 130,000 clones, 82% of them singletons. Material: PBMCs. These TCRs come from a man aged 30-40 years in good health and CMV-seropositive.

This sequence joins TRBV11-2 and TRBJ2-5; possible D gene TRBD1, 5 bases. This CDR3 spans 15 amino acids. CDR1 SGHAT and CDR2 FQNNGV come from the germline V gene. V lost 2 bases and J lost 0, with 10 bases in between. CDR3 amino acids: CASSLLGRDQETQYF. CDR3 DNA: TGTGCCAGCAGCTTATTGGGCAGGGACCAAGAGACCCAGTACTTC.

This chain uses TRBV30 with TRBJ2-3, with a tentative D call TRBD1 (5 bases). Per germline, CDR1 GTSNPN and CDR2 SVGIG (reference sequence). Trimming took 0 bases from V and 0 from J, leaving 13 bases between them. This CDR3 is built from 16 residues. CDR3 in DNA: TGTGCCTGGAGTGTAATCCCGACAGCTAGCACAGATACGCAGTATTTT. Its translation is CAWSVIPTASTDTQYF.

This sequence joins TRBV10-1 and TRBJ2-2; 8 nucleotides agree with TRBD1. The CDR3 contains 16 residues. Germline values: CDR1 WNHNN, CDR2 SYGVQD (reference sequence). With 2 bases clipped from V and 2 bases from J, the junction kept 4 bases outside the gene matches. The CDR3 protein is CASSEGQGFNTGELFF. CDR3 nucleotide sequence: TGCGCCAGCAGTGAGGGACAGGGCTTTAACACCGGGGAGCTGTTTTTT.

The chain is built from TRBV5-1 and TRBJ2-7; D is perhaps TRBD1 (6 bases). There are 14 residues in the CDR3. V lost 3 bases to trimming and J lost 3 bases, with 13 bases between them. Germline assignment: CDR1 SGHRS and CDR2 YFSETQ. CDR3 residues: CASSSGVGGYEQYF. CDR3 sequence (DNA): TGCGCCAGCAGCTCAGGGGTAGGGGGCTACGAGCAGTACTTC. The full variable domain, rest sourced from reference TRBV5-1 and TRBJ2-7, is KAGVTQTPRYLIKTRGQQVTLSCSPISGHRSVSWYQQTPGQGLQFLFEYFSETQRNKGNFPGRFSGRQFSNSRSEMNVSTLELGDSALYLCASSSGVGGYEQYFGPGTRLTVT.

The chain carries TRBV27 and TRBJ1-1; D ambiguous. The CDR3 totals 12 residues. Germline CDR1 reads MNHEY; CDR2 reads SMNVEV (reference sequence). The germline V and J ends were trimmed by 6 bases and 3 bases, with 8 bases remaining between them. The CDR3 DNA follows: TGTGCCAGCAGGGCAGATTACACTGAAGCTTTCTTT. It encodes CASRADYTEAFF.

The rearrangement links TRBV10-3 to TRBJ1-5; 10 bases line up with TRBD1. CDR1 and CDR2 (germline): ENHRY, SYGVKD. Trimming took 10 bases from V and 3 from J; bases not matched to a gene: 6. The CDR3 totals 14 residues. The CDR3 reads CASKTGGLNQPQHF. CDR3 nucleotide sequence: TGTGCCAGCAAGACAGGGGGCCTCAATCAGCCCCAGCATTTT.

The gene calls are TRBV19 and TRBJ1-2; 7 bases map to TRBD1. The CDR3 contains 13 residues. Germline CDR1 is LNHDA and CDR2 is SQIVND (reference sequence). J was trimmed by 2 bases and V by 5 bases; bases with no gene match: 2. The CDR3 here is CASSPGQNYGYTF. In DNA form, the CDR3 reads TGTGCCAGTAGTCCGGGACAGAACTATGGCTACACCTTC.

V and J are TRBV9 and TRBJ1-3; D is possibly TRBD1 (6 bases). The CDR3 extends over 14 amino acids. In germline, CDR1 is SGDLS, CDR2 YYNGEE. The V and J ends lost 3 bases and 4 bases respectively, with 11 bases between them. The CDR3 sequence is CASSATGSGNTIYF. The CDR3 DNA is TGTGCCAGCAGCGCCACAGGGTCCGGAAACACCATATATTTT.

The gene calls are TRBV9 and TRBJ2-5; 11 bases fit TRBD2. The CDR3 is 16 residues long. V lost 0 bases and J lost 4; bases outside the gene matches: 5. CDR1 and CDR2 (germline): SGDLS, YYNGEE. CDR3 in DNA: TGTGCCAGCAGCGTAGGGCTAGCGGGAGGAGCAGAGACCCAGTACTTC. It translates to CASSVGLAGGAETQYF.

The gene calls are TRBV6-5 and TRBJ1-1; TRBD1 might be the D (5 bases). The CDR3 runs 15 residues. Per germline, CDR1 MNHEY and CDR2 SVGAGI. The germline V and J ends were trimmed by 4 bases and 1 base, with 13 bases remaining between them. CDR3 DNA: TGTGCCAGCAGTTCGCCTGGGGGAGGGAACACTGAAGCTTTCTTT. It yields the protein CASSSPGGGNTEAFF.

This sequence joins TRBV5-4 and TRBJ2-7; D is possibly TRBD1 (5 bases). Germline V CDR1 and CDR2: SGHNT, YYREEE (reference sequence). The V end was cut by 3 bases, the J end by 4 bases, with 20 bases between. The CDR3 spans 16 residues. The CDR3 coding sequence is TGTGCCAGCAGCTCCATCAGGGTAGCAACTCGGTACGAGCAGTACTTC. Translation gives CASSSIRVATRYEQYF.

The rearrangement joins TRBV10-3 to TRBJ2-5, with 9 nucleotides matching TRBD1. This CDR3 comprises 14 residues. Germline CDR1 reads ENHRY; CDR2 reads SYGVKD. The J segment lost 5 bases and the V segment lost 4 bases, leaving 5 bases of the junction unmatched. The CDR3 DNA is TGTGCCATCAGTGCGGGACAGGGAGAGGAGACCCAGTACTTC. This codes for CAISAGQGEETQYF.

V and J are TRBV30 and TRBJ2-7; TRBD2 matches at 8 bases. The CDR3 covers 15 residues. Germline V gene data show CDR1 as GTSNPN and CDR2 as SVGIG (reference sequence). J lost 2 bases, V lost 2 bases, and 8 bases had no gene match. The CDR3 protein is CAWSPPILAAYEQYF. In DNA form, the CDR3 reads TGTGCCTGGAGTCCGCCCATACTAGCGGCCTACGAGCAGTACTTC.

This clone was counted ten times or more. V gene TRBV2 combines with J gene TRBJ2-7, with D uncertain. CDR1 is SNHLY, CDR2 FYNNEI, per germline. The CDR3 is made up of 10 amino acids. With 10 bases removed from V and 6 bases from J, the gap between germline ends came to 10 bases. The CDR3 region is CANHPGEQYF. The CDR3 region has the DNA TGTGCCAACCATCCCGGCGAGCAGTACTTC.

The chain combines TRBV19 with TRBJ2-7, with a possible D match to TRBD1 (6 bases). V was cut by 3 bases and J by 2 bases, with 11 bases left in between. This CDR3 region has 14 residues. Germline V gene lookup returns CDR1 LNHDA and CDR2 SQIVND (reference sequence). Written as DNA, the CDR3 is TGTGCCAGTAGTATCTCACCAGGGGCCTACGAGCAGTACTTC. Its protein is CASSISPGAYEQYF. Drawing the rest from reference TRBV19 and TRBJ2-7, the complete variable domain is DGGITQSPKYLFRKEGQNVTLSCEQNLNHDAMYWYRQDPGQGLRLIYYSQIVNDFQKGDIAEGYSVSREKKESFPLTVTSAQKNPTAFYLCASSISPGAYEQYFGPGTRLTVT.

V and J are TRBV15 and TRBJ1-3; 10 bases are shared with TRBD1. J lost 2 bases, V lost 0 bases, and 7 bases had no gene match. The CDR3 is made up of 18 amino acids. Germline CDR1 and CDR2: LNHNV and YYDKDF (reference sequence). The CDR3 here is CATSRDTTGTGAGNTIYF. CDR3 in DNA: TGTGCCACCAGCAGAGACACCACCGGGACAGGGGCTGGAAACACCATATATTTT.

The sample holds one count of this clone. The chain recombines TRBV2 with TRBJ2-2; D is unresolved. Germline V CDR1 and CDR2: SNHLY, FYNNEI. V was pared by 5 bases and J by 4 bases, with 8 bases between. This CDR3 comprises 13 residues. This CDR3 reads CASSRASTGELFF. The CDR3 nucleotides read TGTGCCAGCAGTCGAGCGAGCACCGGGGAGCTGTTTTTT.

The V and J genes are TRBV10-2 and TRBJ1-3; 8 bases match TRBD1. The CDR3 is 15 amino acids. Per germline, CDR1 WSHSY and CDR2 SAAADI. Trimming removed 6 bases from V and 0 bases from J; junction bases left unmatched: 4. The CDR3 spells CASRTTGDSGNTIYF. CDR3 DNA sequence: TGCGCCAGCAGGACGACAGGGGACTCTGGAAACACCATATATTTT.

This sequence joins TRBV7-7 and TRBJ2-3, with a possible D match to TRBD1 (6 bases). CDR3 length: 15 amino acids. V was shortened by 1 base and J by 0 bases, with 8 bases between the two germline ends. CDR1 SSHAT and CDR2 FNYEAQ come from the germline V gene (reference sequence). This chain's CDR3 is CASSLGQGSTDTQYF. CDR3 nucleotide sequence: TGTGCCAGCAGCTTAGGGCAGGGGAGCACAGATACGCAGTATTTT. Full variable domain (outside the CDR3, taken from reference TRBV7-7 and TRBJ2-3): GAGVSQSPRYKVTKRGQDVTLRCDPISSHATLYWYQQALGQGPEFLTYFNYEAQPDKSGLPSDRFSAERPEGSISTLTIQRTEQRDSAMYRCASSLGQGSTDTQYFGPGTRLTVL.

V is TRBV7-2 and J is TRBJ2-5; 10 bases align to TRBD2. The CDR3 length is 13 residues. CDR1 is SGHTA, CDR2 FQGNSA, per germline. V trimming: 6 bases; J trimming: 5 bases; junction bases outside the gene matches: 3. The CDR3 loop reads CASRLAGMETQYF. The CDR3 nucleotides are TGTGCCAGCAGACTAGCGGGGATGGAGACCCAGTACTTC.

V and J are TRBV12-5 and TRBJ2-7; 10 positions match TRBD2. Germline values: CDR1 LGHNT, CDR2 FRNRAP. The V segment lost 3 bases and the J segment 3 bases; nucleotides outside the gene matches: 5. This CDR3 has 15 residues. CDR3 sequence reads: CASGFPSGRDYEQYF. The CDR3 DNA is TGTGCTAGTGGTTTCCCAAGCGGGAGGGACTACGAGCAGTACTTC.

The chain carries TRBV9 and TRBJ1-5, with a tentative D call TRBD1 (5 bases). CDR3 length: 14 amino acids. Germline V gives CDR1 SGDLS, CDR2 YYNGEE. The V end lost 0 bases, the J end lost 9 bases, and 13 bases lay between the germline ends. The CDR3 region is CASSVAGSPGPQHF. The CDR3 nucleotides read TGTGCCAGCAGCGTAGCAGGGTCTCCGGGGCCCCAGCATTTT.

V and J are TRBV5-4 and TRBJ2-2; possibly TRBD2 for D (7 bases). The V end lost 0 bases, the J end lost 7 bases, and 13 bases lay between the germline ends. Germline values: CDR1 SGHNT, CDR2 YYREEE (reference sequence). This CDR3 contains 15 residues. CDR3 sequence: CASSLATGGGGELFF. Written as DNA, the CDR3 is TGTGCCAGCAGCTTGGCCACGGGGGGCGGCGGGGAGCTGTTTTTT.

CDR3 nucleotide sequence: TGTGCCAGCAGCTTAGACCTAGCAGCACTAGCCAAAAACATTCAGTACTTC. This codes for CASSLDLAALAKNIQYF. The chain has TRBV11-2 and TRBJ2-4; possibly TRBD2 for D (5 bases). The V end was cut by 0 bases, the J end by 0 bases, with 12 bases between. The CDR3 runs 17 residues. Per germline, CDR1 SGHAT and CDR2 FQNNGV.

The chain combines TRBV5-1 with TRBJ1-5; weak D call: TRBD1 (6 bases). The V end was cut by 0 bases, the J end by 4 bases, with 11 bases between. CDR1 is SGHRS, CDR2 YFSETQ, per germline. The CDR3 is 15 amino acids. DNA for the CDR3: TGCGCCAGCAGCTTGGGGGGGGGCCGTAATCAGCCCCAGCATTTT. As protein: CASSLGGGRNQPQHF.

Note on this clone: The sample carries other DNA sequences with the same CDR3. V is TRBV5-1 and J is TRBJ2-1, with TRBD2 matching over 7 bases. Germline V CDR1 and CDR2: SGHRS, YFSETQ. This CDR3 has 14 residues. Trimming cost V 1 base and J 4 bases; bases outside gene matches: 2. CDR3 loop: CASSLSGGYNEQFF. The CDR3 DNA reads TGCGCCAGCAGCTTGTCGGGGGGATACAATGAGCAGTTCTTC. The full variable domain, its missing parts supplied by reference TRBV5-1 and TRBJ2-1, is KAGVTQTPRYLIKTRGQQVTLSCSPISGHRSVSWYQQTPGQGLQFLFEYFSETQRNKGNFPGRFSGRQFSNSRSEMNVSTLELGDSALYLCASSLSGGYNEQFFGPGTRLTVL.

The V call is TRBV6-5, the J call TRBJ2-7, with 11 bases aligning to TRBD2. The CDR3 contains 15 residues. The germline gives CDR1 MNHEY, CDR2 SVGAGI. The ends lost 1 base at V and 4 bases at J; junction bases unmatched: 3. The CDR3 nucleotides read TGTGCCAGCAGTTACTACGGGACTAGCGGATACGAGCAGTACTTC. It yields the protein CASSYYGTSGYEQYF.

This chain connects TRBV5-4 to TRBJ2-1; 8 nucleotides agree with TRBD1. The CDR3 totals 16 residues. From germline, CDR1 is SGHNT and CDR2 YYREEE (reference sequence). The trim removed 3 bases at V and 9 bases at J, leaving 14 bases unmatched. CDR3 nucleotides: TGTGCCAGCAGCTCGAAAGGACAGGGTCGTGGGCTTGAGCAGTTCTTC. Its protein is CASSSKGQGRGLEQFF.

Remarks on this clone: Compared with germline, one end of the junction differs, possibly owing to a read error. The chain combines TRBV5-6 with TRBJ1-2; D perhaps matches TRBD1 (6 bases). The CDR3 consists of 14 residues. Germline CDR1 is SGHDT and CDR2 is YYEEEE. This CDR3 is CASSPGSGDYGHTF. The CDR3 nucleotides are TGTGCCAGCAGCCCAGGATCAGGGGACTATGGCCACACCTTC.

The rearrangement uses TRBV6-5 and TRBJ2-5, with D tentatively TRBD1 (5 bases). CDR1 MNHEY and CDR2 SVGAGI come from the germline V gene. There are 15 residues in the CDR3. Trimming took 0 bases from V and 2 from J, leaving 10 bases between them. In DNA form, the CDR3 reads TGTGCCAGCAGTTACTCTACAGGAGATCAAGAGACCCAGTACTTC. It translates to CASSYSTGDQETQYF.